This passage covers 31 T cell receptor beta chains from one sample sequenced in a study of blood T cell repertoires in COVID-19. Repertoires were generated with immunoSEQ multiplex PCR, while TCRdb's copy carries only in-frame clones and drops some. The sample has under 350,000 clones, 85% to 90% seen once; the top ten hold 4.6%. Sequencing input: peripheral blood. The receptors stem from a man aged 40-49 years with acute or convalescent COVID-19.

This sequence joins TRBV20-1 and TRBJ2-7; tentative D call: TRBD1 (5 bases). The CDR3 runs to 11 residues. Trimming took 4 bases from V and 3 from J, leaving 7 bases between them. Germline CDR1 reads DFQATT; CDR2 reads SNEGSKA (reference sequence). CDR3 nucleotides: TGCAGTGCTACGACAGACTACGAGCAGTACTTC. It is translated as CSATTDYEQYF.

The chain recombines TRBV19 with TRBJ2-7; TRBD1 matches 7 bases. Looked up from germline, CDR1 is LNHDA and CDR2 is SQIVND (reference sequence). V shed 3 bases and J 4 bases; nucleotides not matched to a gene: 6. This CDR3 has 14 amino acids. In DNA, the CDR3 is TGTGCCAGTAGTATCGCAGGGGGTGGTTACGAGCAGTACTTC. Protein sequence: CASSIAGGGYEQYF.

The rearrangement joins TRBV27 to TRBJ2-1, with a tentative D call TRBD2 (7 bases). The V gene's germline CDR1 is MNHEY and CDR2 SMNVEV (reference sequence). The CDR3 loop spans 18 amino acids. V lost 8 bases to trimming and J lost 10 bases, with 33 bases between them. In nucleotides, the CDR3 is TGTGCCAGCCGGTCGTCCCAGTCCCCGGGGGGCCCCCGGGGCGAGCAGTTCTTC. Its translation is CASRSSQSPGGPRGEQFF.

In its sample, this clone was seen a few times. The genes are TRBV6-5 and TRBJ1-6; no reliable D call. This CDR3 region has 15 residues. V lost 6 bases and J lost 0, with 9 bases in between. Germline values: CDR1 MNHEY, CDR2 SVGAGI. Written as DNA, the CDR3 is TGTGCCAGCAGCTACGTCCGCTCCTATAATTCACCCCTCCACTTT. Translating gives CASSYVRSYNSPLHF.

This clone appeared once. The chain uses TRBV2 and TRBJ1-1, with no clear D. Germline-derived CDR1 and CDR2 are SNHLY and FYNNEI. V was shortened by 5 bases and J by 1 base, with 8 bases between the two germline ends. This CDR3 comprises 13 residues. This CDR3 is CASSSLWNTEAFF. DNA for the CDR3: TGTGCCAGCAGTTCTTTATGGAACACTGAAGCTTTCTTT.

The V and J genes are TRBV12-3 or TRBV12-4 and TRBJ1-4; D is uncertain. This CDR3 comprises 13 residues. The V end lost 3 bases, the J end lost 4 bases, and 6 bases lay between the germline ends. The CDR3 loop is CASSLAHNEKLFF. CDR3 bases: TGTGCCAGCAGTTTGGCACATAATGAAAAACTGTTTTTT.

The chain couples TRBV12-5 to TRBJ2-1, with D possibly matching TRBD1 (6 bases). This CDR3 has 17 amino acids. Germline V CDR1 and CDR2: LGHNT, FRNRAP. V lost 0 bases and J 0 bases, leaving 12 bases between the germline ends. The CDR3 loop is CASGLVLGDNSYNEQFF. The CDR3 nucleotides read TGTGCTAGTGGTTTGGTACTCGGGGACAACTCCTACAATGAGCAGTTCTTC.

This chain links TRBV7-9 with TRBJ1-1; no firm D call. V lost 5 bases to trimming and J lost 3 bases, with 13 bases between them. This CDR3 has 14 amino acids. Germline V gene sequence: CDR1 SEHNR, CDR2 FQNEAQ (reference sequence). As DNA, the CDR3 is TGTGCCAGCAGCGCCAGTCCCCTGCACACTGAAGCTTTCTTT. Translation: CASSASPLHTEAFF. Full variable domain (missing parts from reference TRBV7-9 and TRBJ1-1): DTGVSQNPRHKITKRGQNVTFRCDPISEHNRLYWYRQTLGQGPEFLTYFQNEAQLEKSRLLSDRFSAERPKGSFSTLEIQRTEQGDSAMYLCASSASPLHTEAFFGQGTRLTVV.

The DNA for the CDR3 is TGTGCCAGCTCACGACTACAGGGGGCAGAAGCTTTCTTT. Protein sequence: CASSRLQGAEAFF. The chain employs TRBV18 and TRBJ1-1; 9 bases match TRBD1. The CDR3 is 13 amino acids. Germline trimming cut 4 bases from V and 8 bases from J; bases unmatched to any gene: 5. Germline assignment: CDR1 KGHSH and CDR2 LQKENI.

CDR3 region: CASKSGGRLDTQYF. The CDR3 region has the DNA TGTGCCAGCAAGAGCGGGGGGCGCTTGGATACGCAGTATTTT. This sequence joins TRBV9 and TRBJ2-3; 9 bases map to TRBD2. The CDR3 contains 14 residues. Germline V gene sequence: CDR1 SGDLS, CDR2 YYNGEE. Trimming at V came to 6 bases and at J to 6 bases, leaving 8 bases not matched to a gene. Full variable domain (remainder filled in from reference TRBV9 and TRBJ2-3): DSGVTQTPKHLITATGQRVTLRCSPRSGDLSVYWYQQSLDQGLQFLIQYYNGEERAKGNILERFSAQQFPDLHSELNLSSLELGDSALYFCASKSGGRLDTQYFGPGTRLTVL.

The chain carries TRBV5-6 and TRBJ2-3, with D uncertain. V lost 3 bases and J lost 3, with 11 bases in between. CDR3 size: 14 residues. Germline CDR1 reads SGHDT; CDR2 reads YYEEEE. The CDR3: CASSSRGATDTQYF. DNA of the CDR3: TGTGCCAGCAGCTCACGCGGAGCGACAGATACGCAGTATTTT.

This clone was found a few times. The rearrangement joins TRBV15 to TRBJ1-6; 10 positions match TRBD1. The V segment lost 3 bases and the J segment 9 bases; nucleotides outside the gene matches: 5. Germline CDR1 is LNHNV and CDR2 is YYDKDF (reference sequence). The CDR3 sequence is 15 residues long. In DNA, the CDR3 is TGTGCCACCAGCAGGGGGACAGGGGTGGGTTCACCCCTCCACTTT. Protein: CATSRGTGVGSPLHF.

This clone has only a few counts. Other nucleotide sequences from this sample produce the same CDR3. The chain uses TRBV11-3 and TRBJ1-1; no definite D call. The CDR3 is 13 residues long. V lost 3 bases and J 3 bases, leaving 8 bases between the germline ends. Germline CDR1 reads SGHNT; CDR2 reads YENEEA. DNA of the CDR3: TGTGCCAGCAGCTTGGAGGTGGACACTGAAGCTTTCTTT. The encoded protein is CASSLEVDTEAFF.

The rearrangement joins TRBV3-1 (or the pseudogene TRBV3-2) to TRBJ1-4; D uncertain. Trimming shortened V by 4 bases and J by 3 bases, and 6 bases separated the two germline ends. This CDR3 region has 13 residues. Germline values: CDR1 LGHDT, CDR2 YNNKEL (reference sequence). The CDR3: CASSLHPNEKLFF. The CDR3 DNA reads TGTGCCAGCAGCCTACATCCTAATGAAAAACTGTTTTTT.

The chain has TRBV2 and TRBJ2-5, with TRBD1 as a possible D gene (5 bases). CDR1 is SNHLY, CDR2 FYNNEI, per germline. V was cut by 0 bases and J by 2 bases, with 10 bases left in between. The CDR3 contains 15 residues. The CDR3 bases are TGTGCCAGCAGTGAAGCGCGACAGTTACAAGAGACCCAGTACTTC. It specifies CASSEARQLQETQYF.

The chain couples TRBV27 to TRBJ1-5; possible D gene TRBD1, 5 bases. The CDR3 extends over 15 amino acids. Germline CDR1 and CDR2: MNHEY and SMNVEV (reference sequence). V lost 2 bases and J 0 bases, leaving 8 bases between the germline ends. CDR3 DNA: TGTGCCAGCAGTTTAGGAGGGGTTAGCAATCAGCCCCAGCATTTT. Translation gives CASSLGGVSNQPQHF.

The chain is built from TRBV11-3 and TRBJ2-1; 9 bases align to TRBD1. The V segment lost 3 bases and the J segment 4 bases; nucleotides outside the gene matches: 4. The CDR3 spans 15 residues. Germline V lookup: CDR1 SGHNT, CDR2 YENEEA. The CDR3 DNA reads as TGTGCCAGCAGCTTGGCCGGGACAGGGTACAATGAGCAGTTCTTC. Protein sequence: CASSLAGTGYNEQFF. Full variable domain (rest looked up from reference TRBV11-3 and TRBJ2-1): EAGVVQSPRYKIIEKKQPVAFWCNPISGHNTLYWYLQNLGQGPELLIRYENEEAVDDSQLPKDRFSAERLKGVDSTLKIQPAELGDSAVYLCASSLAGTGYNEQFFGPGTRLTVL.

CDR3 DNA sequence: TGCAGTGCTCCCATCCCCGGGGAGCTGTTTTTT. Amino acid sequence: CSAPIPGELFF. The V and J genes are TRBV20-1 and TRBJ2-2; no firm D call. Germline CDR1 and CDR2: DFQATT and SNEGSKA (reference sequence). The CDR3 consists of 11 residues. V was trimmed by 5 bases and J by 6 bases, leaving 7 bases between them.

Here the CDR3 reads CASSLGTENTGELFF. The CDR3, as DNA: TGCGCCAGCAGCCTCGGGACTGAGAACACCGGGGAGCTGTTTTTT. The chain couples TRBV5-1 to TRBJ2-2, with a tentative D call TRBD2 (6 bases). The CDR3 is 15 amino acids. Germline CDR1 is SGHRS and CDR2 is YFSETQ. Trimming stripped 4 bases from V and 1 base from J, with 11 bases between.

The chain employs TRBV19 and TRBJ1-1; D call uncertain. Trimming left V 3 bases short and J 6 bases short, with 11 bases between. CDR3 size: 13 residues. Germline V gene lookup returns CDR1 LNHDA and CDR2 SQIVND (reference sequence). The CDR3 DNA follows: TGTGCCAGTAGTATGGCATATATATCTGAAGCTTTCTTT. Amino acid sequence: CASSMAYISEAFF.

The chain joins TRBV5-8 to TRBJ2-1, with 7 bases aligning to TRBD1. Germline V CDR1 and CDR2: SGHTS, YDEGEE. V dropped 4 bases and J dropped 0; count of bases not matched to a gene: 7. The CDR3 is made up of 16 amino acids. CDR3 nucleotides: TGTGCCAGCAGCGCAGGACAGGCTAGCTCCTACAATGAGCAGTTCTTC. It specifies CASSAGQASSYNEQFF. The full variable domain, completed using reference TRBV5-8 and TRBJ2-1, is EAGVTQSPTHLIKTRGQQATLRCSPISGHTSVYWYQQALGLGLQFLLWYDEGEERNRGNFPPRFSGRQFPNYSSELNVNALELEDSALYLCASSAGQASSYNEQFFGPGTRLTVL.

This clone was observed once. V gene TRBV19 combines with J gene TRBJ1-5, with 9 bases aligning to TRBD1. CDR3 length: 14 amino acids. V dropped 9 bases and J dropped 10; count of bases not matched to a gene: 13. Looked up from germline, CDR1 is LNHDA and CDR2 is SQIVND (reference sequence). The CDR3 bases are TGTGCCAGCGCCGGGACAGGGATATTTCGTCCCCAGCATTTT. Amino acid sequence: CASAGTGIFRPQHF.

V usage is TRBV10-2 and J usage is TRBJ2-4; maybe TRBD1 (6 bases). V dropped 3 bases and J dropped 4 bases, with 13 bases sitting between them. This CDR3 is 15 amino acids long. Germline lookup yields CDR1 WSHSY and CDR2 SAAADI. The CDR3 reads CASSDPGEEKNIQYF. The CDR3, as DNA: TGCGCCAGCAGTGACCCAGGGGAAGAGAAAAACATTCAGTACTTC.

This clone was recorded once. The chain is built from TRBV12-3 or TRBV12-4 and TRBJ1-6; unclear D gene. The ends were cut back, 7 bases at V and 8 bases at J, with 12 bases in the middle. The CDR3 totals 13 residues. The CDR3: CASTNAYYSPLHF. CDR3 coding DNA: TGTGCCAGCACTAACGCCTACTATTCACCCCTCCACTTT.

The chain links TRBV2 to TRBJ1-1; D is unclear. The CDR3 is 13 residues long. Trimming pared 4 bases from V and 2 bases from J, leaving 8 bases between. The germline gives CDR1 SNHLY, CDR2 FYNNEI. The CDR3 DNA is TGTGCCAGCAGTGCGGAGGCAAACACTGAAGCTTTCTTT. Amino acids: CASSAEANTEAFF.

The rearrangement joins TRBV7-3 to TRBJ2-1; D call uncertain. CDR1 is SGHTA and CDR2 is FQGTGA in the germline V gene. CDR3 length: 15 residues. Trimming shortened V by 1 base and J by 3 bases, and 10 bases separated the two germline ends. For the CDR3, the DNA is TGTGCCAGCAGCTTAAGGGCCTCGGACTACAATGAGCAGTTCTTC. It specifies CASSLRASDYNEQFF.

The V and J genes are TRBV6-5 and TRBJ2-4; TRBD1 might be the D (5 bases). The CDR3 length is 16 residues. CDR1 and CDR2 from the germline V gene are MNHEY and SVGAGI. V lost 4 bases and J 0 bases, leaving 13 bases between the germline ends. CDR3 bases: TGTGCCAGCAGTTCCCCGGACACACTAGCCAAAAACATTCAGTACTTC. Encoded protein: CASSSPDTLAKNIQYF.

This chain connects TRBV5-1 to TRBJ1-2; D is uncertain. The V end lost 1 base, the J end lost 8 bases, and 12 bases lay between the germline ends. This CDR3 has 13 residues. Germline CDR1 is SGHRS and CDR2 is YFSETQ. The CDR3 nucleotides read TGCGCCAGCAGCTTGAATGTGGAGGAGGGCTACACCTTC. Translating gives CASSLNVEEGYTF.

The genes are TRBV10-1 and TRBJ1-1, with D possibly matching TRBD1 (5 bases). The germline V gene encodes CDR1 WNHNN and CDR2 SYGVQD (reference sequence). V lost 4 bases, J lost 0 bases, and 6 bases lay in between. This CDR3 is built from 13 residues. The CDR3 loop is CASSGQLNTEAFF. CDR3 DNA sequence: TGCGCCAGCAGTGGACAGTTGAACACTGAAGCTTTCTTT.

This clone was picked up a small number of times. V gene TRBV12-3 or TRBV12-4 combines with J gene TRBJ1-3; D is unclear. The CDR3 loop spans 12 amino acids. Trimming left V 6 bases short and J 4 bases short, with 7 bases between. The CDR3 sequence: CASSPYGNTIYF. The CDR3 DNA reads TGTGCCAGCAGCCCCTACGGAAACACCATATATTTT.

This sequence joins TRBV6-6 and TRBJ2-1, with TRBD1 matching over 8 bases. The CDR3 is 14 residues long. V lost 4 bases, J lost 5 bases, and 4 bases stayed unmatched. CDR1 and CDR2 (germline): MNHNY, SVGAGI (reference sequence). The CDR3 bases are TGTGCCAGCAGTTGGGGACAGGAAGACAATGAGCAGTTCTTC. It specifies CASSWGQEDNEQFF.